This T cell receptor (beta chain) comes out of a study of shared clonotypes between healthy human individuals (dated by TCRdb to 2020 to 2022). About the full investigation: The cohort comprised a couple of women and a few men aged 18 to 49 years. To estimate repertoire size and how much clonotype sharing occurs between individuals, the study deeply sequenced the blood TCR repertoires of a handful of healthy adults. Per donor, three plates each were used for CD4 naive and CD4 memory, two for CD8 naive, and one for CD8 memory. Per donor, leukapheresis produced somewhere between about 0.85 and 9.5 billion PBMCs. To increase sequencing depth and limit assay-specific biases, different laboratories used diverse techniques to prepare libraries and sequence TCR repertoires.

Healthy HIV-negative adults with no recently reported acute infections or vaccinations were included as donors. Every donor was a Caucasian adult living in Nashville, Tennessee, USA. CD4+ T cells were enriched by magnetic negative selection; naive cells were then positively selected on CD45RA, and the negative fraction formed the memory subset. Blood was obtained by leukapheresis, after which PBMCs were separated by Ficoll-Histopaque density gradient centrifugation and cryopreserved in liquid nitrogen vapor phase. Purity and quantity of every magnetically sorted T cell population were checked by analytical flow cytometry. Each sorted fraction had its genomic DNA isolated and then quantified by UV absorbance on a Nanodrop 2000c. On this clone itself: Its antigen is still unknown. No base-level quality is on record; no much larger clone is a single base apart.

Using the deep immunoSEQ assay, TCR CDR3 regions were amplified from genomic DNA by multiplex PCR. For each cell subset, the extracted genomic DNA was distributed evenly across all wells of several immunoSEQ 96-well plates, and each plate served as one replicate. For sorted subsets, each replicate PCR was loaded with approximately 0.2 ug genomic DNA, equivalent to 30,000 or so T cell genomes. The purified libraries were quantified using a Qubit 3.0 fluorometer, sized with a Bioanalyzer 2100, and then quantified again using the KAPA Library Quantification kit. Every immunoSEQ 96-well plate was sequenced on a dedicated single-read 150-cycle Illumina NextSeq 550 flow cell. The authors' pipeline ran thus. Because only junctional sequences without quality scores were contained in the immunoSEQ output, filtering matching that applied to full-length reads could not be performed. To assign V/J genes and CDR3, sequences were annotated against IMGT germline references using PyIR, a Python wrapper for IgBLAST v1.9. Reads were removed for weak V/J assignments (E-value above 1e-6), missing CDR3, stop codons, out-of-frame junctions, or ambiguous translated residues. V3J clonotypes were defined as sequences sharing the same inferred V gene, J gene, and CDR3 amino acid sequence. Percentage overlap between repertoires was computed as shared unique clonotypes divided by the size of the smaller repertoire. Three approaches were used to assess repertoire richness: RTK rarefaction, the Chao1 estimator, and Recon v2.1 estimates of unobserved clonotypes. Generation probabilities for all TCRbeta clonotypes obtained by the gDNA method from a handful of donors were computed using OLGA. TCRdb limited this immuneACCESS table to in-frame rearrangements with V and J called. A share of clones is missing; checked studies link under half to unresolved V genes, and the rest is unexplained. V and J calls and clone size are those listed in that table; D and trimming were worked out from the DNA. In this sample the table shows 400,000 to 600,000 clones, roughly 95% of which occur a single time. 0.055% to 0.075% of the sample lies in the top ten.

The CDR3, from cysteine to phenylalanine, totals 14 residues. Only the CDR3 DNA is retained, 42 bases long and in frame from the first base. V is shortened by 9 bases, J by 0 bases, and the region joining them spans 12 bases. Based on the germline V gene, the CDR1 and CDR2 sequences are SNHLY and FYNNEI. Study-wide findings and limitations: Across a few donors, roughly 5.1% of naive CD4, around 3.5% of naive CD8, 2% to 2.5% of memory CD4, and roughly 0.4% of memory CD8 clonotypes were shared. Pairwise subsampling led to the expectation that sequencing depth would affect the degree of clonotype sharing among donors. Naive subsets generally had larger estimated clonotype richness than memory subsets did. Compared with non-shared clonotypes, clonotypes shared by all four sorted-subset donors had higher generation probabilities. Sampling was restricted to blood, and TCR repertoires in tissue are likely to differ from TCR repertoires in blood. The genetic and exposure-history diversity represented was limited by the small number of donors. Incomplete sequencing was indicated by rarefaction of sorted-subset datasets, despite the large sequencing depth.

This TCR came from a woman between 25 and 40 years old in good health. Recombination connected TRBV2 to TRBJ1-5; confidence is insufficient to name the D gene. The source material was naive CD4+ T cells sorted from blood. Read against the paper, the sample's cell subset or site label means: CD45RA+ positively selected. DNA sequence: TGTGCCAGTGGGTGGCAGGATAGCAATCAGCCCCAGCATTTT. Translated, this is CASGWQDSNQPQHF.